This T cell receptor beta chain came from a study of T-cell memory formation after mild COVID-19. Turning to the study itself: There were largely donor-specific TCR clusters.

On this clonotype: Its antigen is unknown.

Regarding the study as a whole: The finding that pre-infection memory included some responding clones suggested that cross-reactive memory joined.

CDR3 length equals 14 residues. The V gene's germline CDR1 is DFQATT and CDR2 SNEGSKA (reference sequence). The V gene end was trimmed by 6 bases and the J gene end by 0 bases; junction bases not matched to a gene: 6. The TCR alpha and TCR beta cDNA libraries, bearing sample barcodes and UMIs, were generated by 5'RACE using constant-segment primers. MiXCR was run by TCRdb on the 5' RACE reads, yielding one entry per CDR3 protein. The table has roughly 150,000 distinct CDR3 sequences, approximately 13% seen once; the top ten hold roughly 3.3%. Sequencing input: PBMCs or a T cell subset sorted from them (not recorded which). This chain connects TRBV20-1 to TRBJ2-3, with TRBD1 matching 7 bases. This TCR derives from a man in his late teens or twenties who had mild COVID-19 (a few samples of this study predate the infection). Cell type and time point are not known. This chain's CDR3 is CSAGTETSTDTQYF. Here the CDR3 DNA reads TGCAGTGCGGGGACAGAAACGAGCACAGATACGCAGTATTTT.